This T cell receptor (beta chain) is from a study of T-cell reconstitution after alpha-beta-depleted transplantation in children. Germline-derived CDR1 and CDR2 are SGHAT and FQNNGV. V lost 1 base to trimming and J lost 1 base; unmatched junction nucleotides: 5. The CDR3 runs to 16 residues. Preparing the TCRbeta library involved the use of unique molecular identifiers. MiXCR, run by TCRdb on the PCR reads, gives a single entry per CDR3 protein. Of approximately 500,000 distinct CDR3 sequences detected, 10% appear once; the ten largest clones hold about 2.1%. Whole-study results and caveats: Once a year had passed after transplant, T-cell counts and diversity came mostly from newly produced T cells. Surviving recipient T cells and thymic progenitors underlay high day-60 TCRbeta diversity in some patients.

There are many counts of this clonotype. Its specificity is not known. The rearrangement joins TRBV11-2 to TRBJ2-7; 9 bases map to TRBD2. This receptor was taken from a child aged 2-15 years with inherited bone marrow failure, due to receive a stem cell transplant. The source was PBMCs, collected before TCRalphabeta/CD19-depleted stem cell transplant. The CDR3 region has the DNA TGTGCCAGCAGCTTAGTGGCGGGAGGGGGGTCCTACGAGCAGTACTTC. Its protein product is CASSLVAGGGSYEQYF.